This entry describes one T cell receptor beta chain. The length of the CDR3 is 13 residues. Germline lookup yields CDR1 MNHEY and CDR2 SVGAGI. Trimming took 6 bases from V and 7 from J, leaving 15 bases between them. Here immunoSEQ multiplex PCR was the method, and the copy in TCRdb shows in-frame clones only, minus some. The sample shows tens of thousands of clones, roughly 90% of them seen only once. These data originate in a study of T cell changes during pregnancy in multiple sclerosis. The receptor comes from a female donor in good health, enrolled as a control in a pregnancy study. The starting material was peripheral blood, obtained in the first trimester of pregnancy. The chain is built from TRBV6-5 and TRBJ1-1; perhaps TRBD1 as D (6 bases). In nucleotides, the CDR3 is TGTGCCAGCAGCACAGGGCCTTTCAGTGAAGCTTTCTTT. Amino acid sequence: CASSTGPFSEAFF.